The present T cell receptor beta chain was sequenced within a study of shared clonotypes between healthy human individuals. Across the study: A donor's plate count was three for CD4 naive and three for CD4 memory; CD8 naive had two and CD8 memory one.

V lost 1 base, J lost 8 bases, and 9 bases lay in between. Germline V lookup: CDR1 MGHDK, CDR2 SYGVNS. This CDR3 contains 13 residues. Only in-frame clones appear in the TCRdb table, and some are missing; sequencing was by immunoSEQ multiplex PCR. The data hold about 680,000 clones, with about 91% observed a single time. This clone was seen only once. Its target is unknown. CD45RO-negative, CCR7-selected cells formed the naive CD8 fraction, which excluded terminally differentiated effector memory CD45RA+ cells. Study results and limitations: Non-shared clonotypes had lower generation probabilities than those shared by all four donors.

The sample comprised naive CD8+ T cells sorted from blood. The receptor was isolated from a man aged 30-40 years in good health. The chain recombines TRBV25-1 with TRBJ2-1, with no clear D. This CDR3 is CASSEFIRDEQFF. The CDR3 coding sequence is TGTGCCAGCAGTGAATTTATTCGAGATGAGCAGTTCTTC.